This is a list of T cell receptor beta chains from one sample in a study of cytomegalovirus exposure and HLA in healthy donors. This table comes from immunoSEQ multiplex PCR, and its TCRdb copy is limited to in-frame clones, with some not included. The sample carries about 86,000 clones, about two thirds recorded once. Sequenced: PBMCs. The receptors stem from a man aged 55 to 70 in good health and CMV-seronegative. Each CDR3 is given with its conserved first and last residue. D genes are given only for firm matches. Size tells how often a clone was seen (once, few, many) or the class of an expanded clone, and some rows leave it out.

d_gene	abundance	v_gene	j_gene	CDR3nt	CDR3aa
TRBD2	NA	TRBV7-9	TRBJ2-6	TGTGCCAGCAGCTTAGTCGGGGGGGCTGGGGCCAACGTCCTGACTTTC	CASSLVGGAGANVLTF
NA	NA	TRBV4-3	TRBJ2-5	TGCGCCAGCAGCCAAGACATAGCTCGGGAGACCCAGTACTTC	CASSQDIARETQYF
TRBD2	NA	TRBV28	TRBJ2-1	TGTGCCAGCAGCCCCGGACTAGCGGATTACAATGAGCAGTTCTTC	CASSPGLADYNEQFF
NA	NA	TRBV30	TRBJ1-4	TGTGCCTGGACCGGGTCGCCCGGGGAAAAACTGTTTTTT	CAWTGSPGEKLFF
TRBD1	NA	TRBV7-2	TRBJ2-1	TGTGCCAGCAGCTTTAGTGGACAGGGGGGGGCCCTAAACAATGAGCAGTTCTTC	CASSFSGQGGALNNEQFF
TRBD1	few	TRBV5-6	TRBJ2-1	TGTGCCAGCAGCCCCACTGCGACAGGGGGAGGATACAATGAGCAGTTCTTC	CASSPTATGGGYNEQFF
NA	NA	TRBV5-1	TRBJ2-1	TGCGCCAGCAGCTTGGGACTTTCCTACAATGAGCAGTTCTTC	CASSLGLSYNEQFF
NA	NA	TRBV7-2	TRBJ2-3	TGTGCCAGCAGTCAGGGCGCTAGCACAGATACGCAGTATTTT	CASSQGASTDTQYF
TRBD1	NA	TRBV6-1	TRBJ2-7	TGTGCCAGCAGAAAACAGGGGATTCCCTACGAGCAGTACTTC	CASRKQGIPYEQYF
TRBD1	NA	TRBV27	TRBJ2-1	TGTGCCAGCAGCTGGGACAGGTTAAGCTCCTACAATGAGCAGTTCTTC	CASSWDRLSSYNEQFF
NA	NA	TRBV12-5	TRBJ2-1	TGTGCTAGTGCGAGCGGGCGAGACAATGAGCAGTTCTTC	CASASGRDNEQFF
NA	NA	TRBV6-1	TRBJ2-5	TGTGCCAGCAGTGAACCAGGGATATTAGAGACCCAGTACTTC	CASSEPGILETQYF
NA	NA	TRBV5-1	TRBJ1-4	TGCGCCAGCAGCTTGGAAGCTGCAACTAATGAAAAACTGTTTTTT	CASSLEAATNEKLFF
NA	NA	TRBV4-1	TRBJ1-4	TGCGCCAGCAGCCAAGTACTCAGTTCACTAATGAAAAAACTGTTTTTT	CASSQVLSSLMKKLFF
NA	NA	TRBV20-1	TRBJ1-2	TGCAGTGCTAGAGGGGGCCCCACCTTC	CSARGGPTF
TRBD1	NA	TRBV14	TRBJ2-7	TGTGCCAGCAGCCAATTACGAGGGGGCCCTTACGAGCAGTACTTC	CASSQLRGGPYEQYF
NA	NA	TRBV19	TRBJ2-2	TGTGCCAGTACCCCCGGTAGCGCGAACACCGGGGAGCTGTTTTTT	CASTPGSANTGELFF
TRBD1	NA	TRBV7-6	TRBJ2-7	TGTGCCAGCAGCACCCGACAGGGAGCCTACGAGCAGTACTTC	CASSTRQGAYEQYF
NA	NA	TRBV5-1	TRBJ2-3	TGCGCCAGCAGCTTGGAGGTCCCAGGTGCCACAGATACGCAGTATTTT	CASSLEVPGATDTQYF
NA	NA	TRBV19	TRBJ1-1	TGTGCCAGCATGGGGGCTAGAAAGGGTTTATATGAAGCTTTCTTT	CASMGARKGLYEAFF
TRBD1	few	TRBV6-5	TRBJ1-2	TGTGCCAGCAGTTATGGGGGGACAGGGTCCTCTGGCTACACCTTC	CASSYGGTGSSGYTF
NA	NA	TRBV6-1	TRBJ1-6	TGTGCCAGCAGCCCTAACTCCTATAATTCACCCCTCCACTTT	CASSPNSYNSPLHF
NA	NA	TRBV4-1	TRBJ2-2	TGCGCCAGCAGCCAAGAGGGGGCATTTACCGGGGAGCTGTTTTTT	CASSQEGAFTGELFF
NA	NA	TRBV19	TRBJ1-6	TGTGCCAGTAGTTTGCGTCGGGATGGGTCTTCACCCCTCCACTTT	CASSLRRDGSSPLHF
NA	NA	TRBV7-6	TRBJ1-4	TGTGCCAGCAGCCCCGACAGCAATGAAAAACTGTTTTTT	CASSPDSNEKLFF